This TCR beta chain came from a study of T cell changes during pregnancy in multiple sclerosis. Sequencing was performed with immunoSEQ multiplex PCR; in TCRdb, only in-frame clones are kept and a portion is missing. Of tens of thousands of clones in the sample, over 80% were seen once. With 4 bases removed from V and 1 base from J, the gap between germline ends came to 10 bases. CDR1 and CDR2 from the germline V gene are MNHNS and SASEGT. The CDR3 has 14 amino acids. Here the sequenced sample was CD4+ T cells from peripheral blood mononuclear cells, taken in the second trimester of pregnancy. This clonotype was obtained from a female donor with multiple sclerosis, enrolled in a pregnancy study. The V gene is TRBV6-1, the J gene TRBJ1-2; D may be TRBD1 (6 bases). DNA of the CDR3: TGTGCCAGCAGTGGGAGGGGGGGTAACTATGGCTACACCTTC. Residues: CASSGRGGNYGYTF.